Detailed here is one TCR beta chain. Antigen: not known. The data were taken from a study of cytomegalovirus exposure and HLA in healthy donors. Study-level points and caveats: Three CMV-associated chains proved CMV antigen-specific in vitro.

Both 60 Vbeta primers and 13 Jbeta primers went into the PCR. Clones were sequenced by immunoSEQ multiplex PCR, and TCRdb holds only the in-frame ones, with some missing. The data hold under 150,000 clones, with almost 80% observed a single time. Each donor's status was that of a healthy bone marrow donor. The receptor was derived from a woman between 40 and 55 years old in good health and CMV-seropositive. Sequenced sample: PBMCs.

CDR3 loop: CASSIGLGGWGETQYF. The DNA for the CDR3 is TGTGCCAGTAGTATAGGGTTAGGGGGTTGGGGAGAGACCCAGTACTTC. V usage is TRBV19 and J usage is TRBJ2-5, with D possibly being TRBD1 (6 bases). This CDR3 spans 16 amino acids. Per the germline V gene, CDR1 is LNHDA and CDR2 is SQIVND (reference sequence). Trimming cost V 1 base and J 4 bases, with 16 bases left between them.